This T cell receptor (beta chain) was obtained from a study of spatial heterogeneity in lung cancer. Looking at the study overall: The cohort: over 70 early-stage, untreated non-small cell lung cancer patients. Where available, sequencing covered follow-up PBMC samples, taken at a median of approximately 23 months after resection.

In this sample, this clonotype turned up a few times. Each TCR cDNA molecule bore a unique molecular identifier. From the 5' RACE reads, TCRdb called clonotypes with MiXCR, one entry per CDR3 protein. The data show approximately 41,000 distinct CDR3 sequences, about 10% seen once. Documented time point: blood at routine non-recurrence follow-up after resection. The receptor was isolated from a female donor with early-stage non-small cell lung cancer. The sequencing used PBMCs, collected at follow-up.

Written as DNA, the CDR3 is TGTGCCAGCTCACCCGGCAGCTTGAACACTGAAGCTTTCTTT. Protein sequence: CASSPGSLNTEAFF. The genes are TRBV18 and TRBJ1-1; no clear D. This CDR3 contains 14 residues. V was shortened by 3 bases and J by 0 bases, with 8 bases between the two germline ends. Germline V gene lookup returns CDR1 KGHSH and CDR2 LQKENI.